This T cell receptor beta chain came from a study of blood T cell repertoires in COVID-19. About the study: Acute and convalescent COVID-19 samples came from the United States, Italy and Spain.

CDR1 and CDR2 (germline): SGHRS, YFSETQ. This CDR3 is built from 13 residues. Trimming stripped 1 base from V and 3 bases from J, with 4 bases between. Using immunoSEQ multiplex PCR, the repertoire was profiled, and TCRdb retains in-frame clones only, with some absent. The sample records 200,000 to 300,000 clones, more than 75% being singletons. To note about this clone: Additional DNA sequences in this sample encode the identical CDR3.

Material: PBMCs or T cells enriched from blood (not recorded which). This clonotype was obtained from a woman between 40 and 50 years old with acute COVID-19. V and J are TRBV5-1 and TRBJ2-2; D not resolved. Here the CDR3 reads CASSLTDTGELFF. The DNA for the CDR3 is TGCGCCAGCAGCTTGACAGACACCGGGGAGCTGTTTTTT. Drawing the rest from reference TRBV5-1 and TRBJ2-2, the complete variable domain is KAGVTQTPRYLIKTRGQQVTLSCSPISGHRSVSWYQQTPGQGLQFLFEYFSETQRNKGNFPGRFSGRQFSNSRSEMNVSTLELGDSALYLCASSLTDTGELFFGEGSRLTVL.